Listed here are 16 T cell receptor beta chains from one sample, sequenced in a study of shared clonotypes between healthy human individuals. Assay: immunoSEQ multiplex PCR; the TCRdb copy retains only in-frame clones and omits some. The repertoire holds 400,000 or so clones, with 90% to 97% as singletons. Sequenced sample: memory CD8+ T cells sorted from blood. The sample's subset: CD45RO+ cells pooled with CCR7-negative TemRA cells. Receptors were obtained from a man aged 30 to 39 in good health.

This sequence joins TRBV28 and TRBJ1-2; weak D call: TRBD1 (5 bases). Deletions cut 5 bases from V and 4 bases from J, with 20 bases between. Germline assignment: CDR1 MDHEN and CDR2 SYDVKM. This CDR3 contains 16 residues. The CDR3 DNA follows: TGTGCCAGCAGTCAAACCCCAACACGGGGCCCCTATGGCTACACCTTC. Translated, it gives CASSQTPTRGPYGYTF.

This clone came up once. The rearrangement links TRBV11-1 to TRBJ1-1; unclear D gene. V was cut by 4 bases and J by 11 bases, with 20 bases left in between. The CDR3 has 14 amino acids. The germline V gene has CDR1 SGHAT and CDR2 FQDESV (reference sequence). The CDR3 is CASSSEHIMSGAFF. The CDR3, as DNA: TGTGCCAGCAGCTCCGAACACATTATGTCTGGGGCTTTCTTT. Looking up the rest from reference TRBV11-1 and TRBJ1-1 gives the full variable domain: EAEVAQSPRYKITEKSQAVAFWCDPISGHATLYWYRQILGQGPELLVQFQDESVVDDSQLPKDRFSAERLKGVDSTLKIQPAELGDSAMYLCASSSEHIMSGAFFGQGTRLTVV.

The chain uses TRBV2 and TRBJ2-5, with D unresolved. The CDR3 sequence is 11 residues long. V dropped 7 bases and J dropped 5 bases, with 8 bases sitting between them. Looked up from germline, CDR1 is SNHLY and CDR2 is FYNNEI. In DNA form, the CDR3 reads TGTGCCAGCAAAGGGTTTGAGACCCAGTACTTC. It translates to CASKGFETQYF.

This chain connects TRBV13 to TRBJ2-2, with D uncertain. Germline lookup yields CDR1 PRHDT and CDR2 FYEKMQ (reference sequence). V lost 2 bases, J lost 5 bases, and 3 bases lay in between. The CDR3 runs to 12 residues. The CDR3 reads CASSLTTGELFF. As DNA, the CDR3 is TGTGCCAGCAGCTTAACTACCGGGGAGCTGTTTTTT.

This clone was picked up one time. J is TRBJ2-7 and V is TRBV6-5, with no clear D. The V gene's germline CDR1 is MNHEY and CDR2 SVGAGI. Trimming left V 1 base short and J 0 bases short, with 10 bases between. CDR3 length: 15 residues. The CDR3: CASSYLGLPSYEQYF. Written as DNA, the CDR3 is TGTGCCAGCAGTTACTTGGGTCTCCCCTCCTACGAGCAGTACTTC.

The CDR3 DNA follows: TGTGCCTGGAGACAGAGTTTCGGGATGCTGTACTTC. Protein product: CAWRQSFGMLYF. The chain carries TRBV30 and TRBJ2-7; D might be TRBD2 (5 bases). Germline values: CDR1 GTSNPN, CDR2 SVGIG (reference sequence). V lost 3 bases to trimming and J lost 12 bases, with 18 bases between them. The CDR3 runs to 12 residues.

The CDR3 nucleotides are TGTGCCAGCAGTTCTTCCCTGACAGGGCGGAGAGAAAAACTGTTTTTT. Translated, it gives CASSSSLTGRREKLFF. This chain uses TRBV28 with TRBJ1-4; 7 bases are shared with TRBD1. The ends lost 4 bases at V and 8 bases at J; junction bases unmatched: 13. In germline, CDR1 is MDHEN, CDR2 SYDVKM. The CDR3 consists of 16 residues.

The chain combines TRBV30 with TRBJ1-2; TRBD1 aligns across 7 bases. Trimming cost V 2 bases and J 6 bases; bases outside gene matches: 15. CDR3 length: 16 residues. Germline V gene data show CDR1 as GTSNPN and CDR2 as SVGIG (reference sequence). CDR3 bases: TGTGCCTGGAGTATCGATGCGGTTGGAGGGGGCCATGGCTACACCTTC. Translated, it gives CAWSIDAVGGGHGYTF.

The CDR3 is CASSLDGSGSYEQYF. DNA of the CDR3: TGTGCCAGCAGCTTAGACGGTAGCGGGAGCTACGAGCAGTACTTC. The rearrangement links TRBV11-3 to TRBJ2-7; TRBD2 matches at 9 bases. Germline V gene data show CDR1 as SGHNT and CDR2 as YENEEA. V lost 0 bases to trimming and J lost 3 bases; unmatched junction nucleotides: 3. The CDR3 loop spans 15 amino acids.

The rearrangement uses TRBV27 and TRBJ2-7; the D gene is possibly TRBD2 (6 bases). CDR1 MNHEY and CDR2 SMNVEV come from the germline V gene (reference sequence). V was cut by 6 bases and J by 4 bases, with 16 bases left in between. CDR3 length: 14 residues. CDR3 sequence reads: CASRGGLGSYEQYF. The DNA for the CDR3 is TGTGCCAGCAGGGGGGGACTGGGGTCATACGAGCAGTACTTC.

The CDR3 DNA is TGTGCCAGCAGTCGGACAGGGGATGGCTACACCTTC. Translating it yields CASSRTGDGYTF. The V and J genes are TRBV6-1 and TRBJ1-2, with TRBD1 matching over 9 bases. CDR3 size: 12 residues. The V gene end was trimmed by 5 bases and the J gene end by 6 bases; junction bases not matched to a gene: 1. CDR1 and CDR2 (germline): MNHNS, SASEGT.

This chain uses TRBV30 with TRBJ2-1; D unresolved. Trimming took 1 base from V and 0 from J, leaving 10 bases between them. The germline CDR1 and CDR2 sequences are GTSNPN and SVGIG (reference sequence). The CDR3 sequence is 15 residues long. The CDR3 loop reads CAWSALEISYNEQFF. The CDR3 nucleotides read TGTGCCTGGAGTGCTTTGGAGATCTCCTACAATGAGCAGTTCTTC.

The rearrangement uses TRBV19 and TRBJ2-1; 8 bases are shared with TRBD2. Germline-derived CDR1 and CDR2 are LNHDA and SQIVND (reference sequence). V lost 4 bases and J lost 4; bases outside the gene matches: 9. The CDR3 is made up of 16 amino acids. The CDR3 loop reads CASSRTLAGHYNEQFF. DNA of the CDR3: TGTGCCAGTAGTAGAACGCTAGCGGGCCATTACAATGAGCAGTTCTTC.

The chain couples TRBV2 to TRBJ1-1; D unclear. This CDR3 has 14 residues. V lost 3 bases, J lost 1 base, and 9 bases lay in between. The germline V gene has CDR1 SNHLY and CDR2 FYNNEI. CDR3 region: CASSERGANTEAFF. DNA for the CDR3: TGTGCCAGCAGTGAGCGTGGTGCGAACACTGAAGCTTTCTTT. The variable domain in full, completed from reference TRBV2 and TRBJ1-1, reads EPEVTQTPSHQVTQMGQEVILRCVPISNHLYFYWYRQILGQKVEFLVSFYNNEISEKSEIFDDQFSVERPDGSNFTLKIRSTKLEDSAMYFCASSERGANTEAFFGQGTRLTVV.

The rearrangement links TRBV5-1 to TRBJ1-4; possible D gene TRBD1, 5 bases. CDR3 length: 16 residues. The V end lost 0 bases, the J end lost 5 bases, and 14 bases lay between the germline ends. Per the germline V gene, CDR1 is SGHRS and CDR2 is YFSETQ. CDR3 residues: CASSLALRDPNEKLFF. Here the CDR3 DNA reads TGCGCCAGCAGCTTGGCCCTACGGGACCCCAATGAAAAACTGTTTTTT.

The rearrangement uses TRBV7-9 and TRBJ2-2; no firm D call. CDR1 is SEHNR, CDR2 FQNEAQ, per germline (reference sequence). CDR3 length equals 15 residues. The V gene lost 5 bases and the J gene lost 2 bases, with 12 bases spanning the gap. The CDR3 DNA follows: TGTGCCAGCAGCCCAAACCTCATTAACACCGGGGAGCTGTTTTTT. Encoded protein: CASSPNLINTGELFF.